Described below is a single T cell receptor (beta chain) sequence and its context. V gave up 4 bases and J gave up 6 bases, with 10 bases separating them. The CDR3 contains 12 residues. Germline V gene data show CDR1 as SGHTA and CDR2 as FQGNSA. TCRdb's table, derived via immunoSEQ multiplex PCR, lists solely in-frame clones and lacks some. Among some 97,000 clones, approximately 82% were seen once, and the ten largest hold roughly 7.9%. This specimen belongs to a study of radiation and T cells in renal cell carcinoma. Stated time point: blood 4 weeks post-SBRT, at nephrectomy. Stated treatment: 15 Gy SBRT to primary tumor, nephrectomy 4 weeks later. Nephrectomy followed 15 Gy stereotactic body radiation by 4 weeks.

The TCR sequence derives from a man aged 55 to 69 with renal cell carcinoma. The sequences come from blood, collected from a patient whose treatment included radiotherapy and nephrectomy. The chain recombines TRBV7-2 with TRBJ2-7; D not resolved. The CDR3 DNA reads as TGTGCCAGCAGCTGGACGATTCGCGAGCAGTACTTC. Its protein product is CASSWTIREQYF.